The 5 T cell receptor beta chains reported below all come from one sample, sequenced in a study of blood T cell repertoires in COVID-19. Only in-frame clones appear in the TCRdb table, and some are missing; sequencing was by immunoSEQ multiplex PCR. The sample carries some 230,000 clones, approximately 90% recorded once. Source material: peripheral blood. All receptors derive from a woman between 50 and 59 years old with COVID-19, enrolled during active disease.

This sequence joins TRBV19 and TRBJ2-7; D remains ambiguous. V was cut by 7 bases and J by 3 bases, with 7 bases left in between. Per germline, CDR1 LNHDA and CDR2 SQIVND (reference sequence). CDR3 length: 11 residues. The CDR3 spells CASIPRYEQYF. The CDR3 DNA is TGTGCCAGTATTCCCCGCTACGAGCAGTACTTC.

The chain uses TRBV12-5 and TRBJ2-1; D remains ambiguous. The germline V gene has CDR1 LGHNT and CDR2 FRNRAP. The CDR3 runs 12 residues. The V gene lost 4 bases and the J gene lost 8 bases, with 9 bases spanning the gap. This chain's CDR3 is CASGSVSDEQFF. The DNA of the CDR3 is TGTGCTAGTGGTTCCGTATCTGATGAGCAGTTCTTC.

V is TRBV19 and J is TRBJ1-6; no reliable D call. CDR1 and CDR2 (germline): LNHDA, SQIVND (reference sequence). This CDR3 contains 15 residues. Trimming left V 7 bases short and J 0 bases short, with 10 bases between. CDR3 amino acids: CASTATSSYNSPLHF. CDR3 sequence (DNA): TGTGCCAGTACCGCCACCAGCTCCTATAATTCACCCCTCCACTTT.

The chain links TRBV6-5 to TRBJ1-3; a weak D match, TRBD1 (5 bases). CDR1 is MNHEY and CDR2 is SVGAGI in the germline V gene. V gave up 5 bases and J gave up 2 bases, with 10 bases separating them. The CDR3 length is 14 residues. Here the CDR3 reads CASSRSGAGNTIYF. The CDR3 DNA reads TGTGCCAGCAGTAGGTCGGGGGCTGGAAACACCATATATTTT.

This clone came up once. This chain connects TRBV29-1 to TRBJ2-3; D might be TRBD2 (5 bases). Trimming took off 4 bases at V and 4 bases at J, with 9 bases between the two ends. This CDR3 region has 12 residues. Germline loops: CDR1 SQVTM, CDR2 ANQGSEA. DNA of the CDR3: TGCAGCGTTGCGACTACCGCAGATACGCAGTATTTT. Encoded protein: CSVATTADTQYF.